The clone carrying this T cell receptor beta chain was counted between two and nine times. This sample is drawn from a study of cytomegalovirus exposure and HLA in healthy donors. Profiling relied on immunoSEQ multiplex PCR, and the TCRdb table lists in-frame clones only, not all of them. Altogether over 85,000 clones are present, around 87% being singletons, with the ten largest covering roughly 1.4%. The CDR3 covers 13 residues. Trimming removed 4 bases from V and 4 bases from J, with 10 bases in between. CDR1 is LNHDA, CDR2 SQIVND, per germline (reference sequence). Sequences were obtained from PBMCs. V is TRBV19 and J is TRBJ2-5; D gene unclear. This TCR was sampled from a woman in her twenties or thirties in good health and CMV-seropositive. This CDR3 reads CASSSGTRETQYF. CDR3 sequence (DNA): TGTGCCAGTAGTAGTGGCACCCGAGAGACCCAGTACTTC.